The clone carrying this T cell receptor beta chain appeared many times. Germline CDR1 MNHEY, CDR2 SVGEGT. V lost 6 bases, J lost 2 bases, and 11 bases lay in between. This CDR3 has 13 amino acids. The data were obtained in a study of Graves' ophthalmopathy and Graves' hyperthyroidism. RNA transcripts yielded amplified TCR beta CDR3 regions. RT-PCR in the first round used HTBI primers; a second-round multiplex PCR followed. MiXCR, run by TCRdb on the multiplex PCR reads, gives a single entry per CDR3 protein. This table holds about 390,000 distinct CDR3 sequences, 17% found once. Sequences were obtained from peripheral blood. The chain uses TRBV6-2 or TRBV6-3 and TRBJ2-7; D unclear. The TCR comes from an adult woman with stable Graves' hyperthyroidism. The CDR3, as DNA: TGTGCCAGCAGCCAGACGAGAACCTACGAGCAGTACTTC. Amino acid sequence: CASSQTRTYEQYF.